The rows below give T cell receptor beta chains drawn from one sample of a study of control samples from healthy donors and cancer patients. Assay used: immunoSEQ multiplex PCR; TCRdb lists only in-frame clones, some missing. The sample yields about 180,000 clones, 94% seen once. The specimen sequenced was blood. Source of these receptors: a woman aged 18-29 years in good health. Both conserved end residues are part of each CDR3.

v_call,j_call,cdr3_aa
TRBV10-1,TRBJ2-1,CASSESLSGAYNEQFF
TRBV25-1,TRBJ2-2,CASSDTTSITGELFF
TRBV5-1,TRBJ1-2,CASSWDREDYGYTF
TRBV2,TRBJ2-6,CASKRVSLPGANVLTF
TRBV24-1,TRBJ2-7,CATSDPGGLFPDEQYF
TRBV7-3,TRBJ1-1,CASSPGLERTEAFF
TRBV6-1,TRBJ1-5,CASSEGDLQRYQPQHF
TRBV9,TRBJ2-5,CASSAGLAKETQYF
TRBV19,TRBJ1-6,CASRSTGGLGSPLHF
TRBV6-5,TRBJ2-7,CASSPTFAGSYEQYF
TRBV11-3,TRBJ2-4,CASSVLAGEGIQYF
TRBV28,TRBJ2-7,CASGGRTYEQYF
TRBV4-2,TRBJ1-5,CASSLTRTLGQPQHF
TRBV19,TRBJ1-1,CASSMGRGDTEAFF
TRBV5-6,TRBJ2-6,CASSGGPSGANVLTF
TRBV7-9,TRBJ1-5,CASSLSGGSSNQPQHF
TRBV29-1,TRBJ1-1,CSVEDRANTEAFF
TRBV9,TRBJ1-2,CASSVGWGENGYTF
TRBV6-6,TRBJ1-5,CASSPLDRGDNQPQHF
TRBV3-1/TRBV3-2,TRBJ2-5,CASSQDLQGGETQYF
TRBV13,TRBJ1-1,CASSLIDQSSEAFF
TRBV6-6,TRBJ1-3,CASSYLIGQGANTIYF
TRBV5-1,TRBJ1-3,CASSLGSGNTIYF
TRBV5-1,TRBJ2-1,CASSGTSGSFNEQFF
TRBV2,TRBJ1-5,CASSVGPINQPQHF
TRBV27,TRBJ2-2,CATLDRNTGELFF
TRBV27,TRBJ2-2,CASQGGSGYTGELFF
TRBV6-5,TRBJ1-2,CASSYSRGNGYTF
TRBV19,TRBJ1-5,CASMGQSRPQHF
TRBV5-4,TRBJ2-7,CASSFSPVYEQYF
TRBV14,TRBJ2-1,CASSPLGAETEQFF
TRBV7-2,TRBJ2-5,CASSLSSFGGMETQYF
TRBV7-9,TRBJ1-2,CASSLLGGWADGYTF
TRBV7-2,TRBJ1-5,CASSLGVGGSNQPQHF
TRBV5-1,TRBJ1-1,CASSLDTNTEAFF
TRBV9,TRBJ2-1,CASSGRLLAGGGYNEQFF
TRBV19,TRBJ1-5,CASSIRGQGNQPQHF
TRBV4-1,TRBJ2-7,CASSQDGGQGASEQYF